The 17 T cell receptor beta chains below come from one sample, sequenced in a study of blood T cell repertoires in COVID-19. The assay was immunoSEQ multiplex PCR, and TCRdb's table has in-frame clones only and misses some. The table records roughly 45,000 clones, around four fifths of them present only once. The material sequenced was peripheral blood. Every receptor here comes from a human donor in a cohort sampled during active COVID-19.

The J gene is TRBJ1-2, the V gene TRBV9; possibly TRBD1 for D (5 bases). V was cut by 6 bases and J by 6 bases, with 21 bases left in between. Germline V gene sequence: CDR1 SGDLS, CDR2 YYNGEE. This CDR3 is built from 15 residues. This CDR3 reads CASNLSPQGDNGYTF. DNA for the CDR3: TGTGCCAGCAACCTCTCCCCCCAGGGCGATAATGGCTACACCTTC. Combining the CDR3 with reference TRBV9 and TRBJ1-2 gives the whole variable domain DSGVTQTPKHLITATGQRVTLRCSPRSGDLSVYWYQQSLDQGLQFLIQYYNGEERAKGNILERFSAQQFPDLHSELNLSSLELGDSALYFCASNLSPQGDNGYTFGSGTRLTVV.

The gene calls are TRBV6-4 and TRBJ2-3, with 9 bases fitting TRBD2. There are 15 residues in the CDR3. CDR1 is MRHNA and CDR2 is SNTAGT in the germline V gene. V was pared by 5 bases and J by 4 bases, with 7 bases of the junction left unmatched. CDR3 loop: CASSPGTSRADTQYF. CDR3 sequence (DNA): TGTGCCAGCAGTCCCGGGACTAGCAGAGCAGATACGCAGTATTTT.

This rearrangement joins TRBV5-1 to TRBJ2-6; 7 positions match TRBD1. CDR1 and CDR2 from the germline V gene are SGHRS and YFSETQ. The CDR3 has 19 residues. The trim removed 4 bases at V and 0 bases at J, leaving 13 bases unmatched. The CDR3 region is CASSKTSGTAISGANVLTF. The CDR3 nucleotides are TGCGCCAGCAGCAAGACCTCCGGGACAGCGATCTCTGGGGCCAACGTCCTGACTTTC.

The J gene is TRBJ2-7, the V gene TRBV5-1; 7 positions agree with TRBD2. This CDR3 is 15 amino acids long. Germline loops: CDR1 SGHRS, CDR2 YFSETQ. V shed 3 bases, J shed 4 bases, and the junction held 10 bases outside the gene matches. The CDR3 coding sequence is TGCGCCAGCAGCTCGATTCGGGGGGAGACTTACGAGCAGTACTTC. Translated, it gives CASSSIRGETYEQYF.

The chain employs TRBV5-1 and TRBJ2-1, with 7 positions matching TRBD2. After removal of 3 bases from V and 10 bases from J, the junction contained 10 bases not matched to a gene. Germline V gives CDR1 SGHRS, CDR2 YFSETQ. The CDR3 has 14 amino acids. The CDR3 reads CASSSGDWEGEQFF. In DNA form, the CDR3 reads TGCGCCAGCAGCTCAGGTGATTGGGAGGGAGAGCAGTTCTTC.

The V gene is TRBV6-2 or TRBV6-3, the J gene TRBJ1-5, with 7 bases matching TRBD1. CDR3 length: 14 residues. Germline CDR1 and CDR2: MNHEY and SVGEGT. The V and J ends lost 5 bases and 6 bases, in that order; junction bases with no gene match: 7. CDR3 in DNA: TGTGCCAGCAGTATTCACAGGGGAGTTCAGCCCCAGCATTTT. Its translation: CASSIHRGVQPQHF.

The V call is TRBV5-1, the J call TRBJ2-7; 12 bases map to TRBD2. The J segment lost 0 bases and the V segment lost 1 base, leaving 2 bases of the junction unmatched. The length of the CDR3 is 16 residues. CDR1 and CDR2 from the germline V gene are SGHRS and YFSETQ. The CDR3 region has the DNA TGCGCCAGCAGCTTGACTAGCGGGGGGATCTCCTACGAGCAGTACTTC. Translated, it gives CASSLTSGGISYEQYF. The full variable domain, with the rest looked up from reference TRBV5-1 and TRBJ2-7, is KAGVTQTPRYLIKTRGQQVTLSCSPISGHRSVSWYQQTPGQGLQFLFEYFSETQRNKGNFPGRFSGRQFSNSRSEMNVSTLELGDSALYLCASSLTSGGISYEQYFGPGTRLTVT.

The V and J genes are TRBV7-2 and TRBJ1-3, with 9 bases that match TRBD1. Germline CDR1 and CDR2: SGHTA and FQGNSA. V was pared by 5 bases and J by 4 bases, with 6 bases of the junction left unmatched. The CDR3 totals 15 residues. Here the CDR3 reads CASSVDRGVGNTIYF. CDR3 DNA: TGTGCCAGCAGCGTAGACAGGGGGGTAGGAAACACCATATATTTT.

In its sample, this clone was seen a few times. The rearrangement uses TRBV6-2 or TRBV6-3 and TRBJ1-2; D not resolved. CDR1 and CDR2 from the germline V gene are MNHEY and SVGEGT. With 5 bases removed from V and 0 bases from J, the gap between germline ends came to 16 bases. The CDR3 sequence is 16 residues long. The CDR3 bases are TGTGCCAGCAGTCCACTGTCGTCCACCTCTAACTATGGCTACACCTTC. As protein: CASSPLSSTSNYGYTF.

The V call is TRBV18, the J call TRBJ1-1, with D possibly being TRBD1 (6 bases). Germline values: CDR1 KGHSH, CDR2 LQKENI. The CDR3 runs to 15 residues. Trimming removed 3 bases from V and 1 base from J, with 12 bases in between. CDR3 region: CASSPSGHPNTEAFF. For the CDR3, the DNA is TGTGCCAGCTCACCCTCGGGACACCCGAACACTGAAGCTTTCTTT.

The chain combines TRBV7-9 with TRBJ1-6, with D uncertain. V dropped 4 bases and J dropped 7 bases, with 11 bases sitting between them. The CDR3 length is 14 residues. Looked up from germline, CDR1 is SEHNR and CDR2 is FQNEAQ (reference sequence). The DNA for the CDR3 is TGTGCCAGCAGCTACCCACAGAGAAATTCACCCCTCCACTTT. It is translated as CASSYPQRNSPLHF.

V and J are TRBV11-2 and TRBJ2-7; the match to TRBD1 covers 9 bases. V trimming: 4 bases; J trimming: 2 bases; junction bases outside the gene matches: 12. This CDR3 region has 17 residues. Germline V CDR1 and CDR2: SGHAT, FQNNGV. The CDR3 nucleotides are TGTGCCAGCAGCTCCAACAACGGACAGGGGCTTCCCTACGAGCAGTACTTC. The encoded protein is CASSSNNGQGLPYEQYF. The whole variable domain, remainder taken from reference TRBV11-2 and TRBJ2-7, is EAGVAQSPRYKIIEKRQSVAFWCNPISGHATLYWYQQILGQGPKLLIQFQNNGVVDDSQLPKDRFSAERLKGVDSTLKIQPAKLEDSAVYLCASSSNNGQGLPYEQYFGPGTRLTVT.

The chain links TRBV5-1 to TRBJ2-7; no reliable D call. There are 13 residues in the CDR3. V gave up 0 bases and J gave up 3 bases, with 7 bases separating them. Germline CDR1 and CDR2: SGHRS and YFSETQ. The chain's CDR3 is CASSLDGGYEQYF. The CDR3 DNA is TGCGCCAGCAGCTTGGACGGCGGCTACGAGCAGTACTTC.

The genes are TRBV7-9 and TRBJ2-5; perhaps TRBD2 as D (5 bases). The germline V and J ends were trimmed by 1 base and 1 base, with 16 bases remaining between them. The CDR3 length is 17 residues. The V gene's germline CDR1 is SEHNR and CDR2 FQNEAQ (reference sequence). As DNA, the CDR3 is TGTGCCAGCAGCTTAGGGAGGTCCGGACTGCGCCAAGAGACCCAGTACTTC. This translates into CASSLGRSGLRQETQYF.

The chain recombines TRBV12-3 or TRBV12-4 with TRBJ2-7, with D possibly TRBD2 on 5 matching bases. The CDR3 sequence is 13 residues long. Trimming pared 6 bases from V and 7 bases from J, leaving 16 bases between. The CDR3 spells CASSRGPPGEQYF. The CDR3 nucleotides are TGTGCCAGCAGCCGCGGACCTCCGGGGGAGCAGTACTTC.

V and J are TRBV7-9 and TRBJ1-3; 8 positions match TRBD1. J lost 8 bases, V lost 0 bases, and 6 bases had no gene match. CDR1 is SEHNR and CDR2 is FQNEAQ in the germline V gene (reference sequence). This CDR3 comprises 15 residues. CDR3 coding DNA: TGTGCCAGCAGCTTAGCGGACAGGGTGATGCACACCATATATTTT. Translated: CASSLADRVMHTIYF.

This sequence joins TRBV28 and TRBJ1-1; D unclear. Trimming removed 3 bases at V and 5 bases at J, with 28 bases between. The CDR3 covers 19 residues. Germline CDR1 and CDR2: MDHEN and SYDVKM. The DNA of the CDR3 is TGTGCCAGCAGTTTTGGCGGTATCCTTAAATACTTGGGTCCTACTGAAGCTTTCTTT. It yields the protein CASSFGGILKYLGPTEAFF.